This paragraph covers one T cell receptor (beta chain) sequence. No antigen is known for it. The data derive from a study of cytomegalovirus exposure and HLA in healthy donors. General study points: A highly shared variant cluster was judged a likely technical artifact. Exclusion applied to some V segments, including TRBV6-2 and TRBV6-3, as they were indistinguishable. Later on, an analysis found that several of the most significant clusters appeared to be linked to common viral pathogens, which included parvovirus B19.

The PCR was carried out with 60 Vbeta primers and 13 Jbeta primers. Assay: immunoSEQ multiplex PCR; the TCRdb copy retains only in-frame clones and omits some. Of approximately 160,000 clones listed, roughly 82% were seen once; the top ten hold roughly 1.6%. This CDR3 has 15 amino acids. V was pared by 2 bases and J by 0 bases, with 3 bases of the junction left unmatched. Germline V gene data show CDR1 as LNHDA and CDR2 as SQIVND (reference sequence). The sequencing input was PBMCs. The clonotype comes from a girl between 10 and 17 years old in good health and CMV-seropositive. This chain links TRBV19 with TRBJ2-7, with 8 bases lining up with TRBD2. This CDR3 is CASSISGGSSYEQYF. The CDR3 bases are TGTGCCAGTAGTATATCGGGGGGGAGCTCCTACGAGCAGTACTTC.